Below are 21 T cell receptor beta chains sequenced from a single sample in a study of control samples from healthy donors and cancer patients. Using immunoSEQ multiplex PCR, the repertoire was profiled, and TCRdb retains in-frame clones only, with some absent. The sample includes about 50,000 clones, 88% of them seen just once. The sequencing sample was made of PBMCs. The origin of the receptors is a man between 50 and 59 years old with head and neck cancer.

The chain employs TRBV5-6 and TRBJ1-4; D is ambiguous. Per the germline V gene, CDR1 is SGHDT and CDR2 is YYEEEE. Trimming left V 6 bases short and J 8 bases short, with 11 bases between. The CDR3 has 12 amino acids. DNA of the CDR3: TGTGCCAGCAACCCGTGGGGAGAAAAACTGTTTTTT. Its translation is CASNPWGEKLFF.

The rearrangement uses TRBV27 and TRBJ2-5; TRBD1 agrees at 7 bases. The ends lost 3 bases at V and 5 bases at J; junction bases unmatched: 9. The CDR3 runs to 15 residues. The germline V gene has CDR1 MNHEY and CDR2 SMNVEV (reference sequence). The CDR3 nucleotides are TGTGCCAGCAGTTTTTTCACAGGGGCTCTGGAGACCCAGTACTTC. It translates to CASSFFTGALETQYF.

The genes are TRBV5-4 and TRBJ1-2; tentatively, D is TRBD1 (5 bases). V lost 2 bases, J lost 4 bases, and 15 bases lay in between. The germline CDR1 and CDR2 sequences are SGHNT and YYREEE (reference sequence). The CDR3 runs 15 residues. CDR3: CASSLKIGQGYGYTF. The CDR3 nucleotides are TGTGCCAGCAGCTTAAAAATAGGGCAGGGCTATGGCTACACCTTC.

This chain links TRBV2 with TRBJ2-3, with a possible D match to TRBD2 (6 bases). From germline, CDR1 is SNHLY and CDR2 FYNNEI. The germline V and J ends were trimmed by 2 bases and 3 bases, with 12 bases remaining between them. The CDR3 length is 15 residues. The CDR3 spells CASSESSGSTDTQYF. The CDR3 region has the DNA TGTGCCAGCAGTGAATCAAGCGGGTCGACAGATACGCAGTATTTT.

V and J are TRBV2 and TRBJ2-5, with TRBD1 matching over 8 bases. The length of the CDR3 is 15 residues. Per germline, CDR1 SNHLY and CDR2 FYNNEI. Trimming cost V 5 bases and J 5 bases; bases outside gene matches: 10. CDR3 DNA: TGTGCCAGCAGTACAGAGGGGACAGGTCACGAGACCCAGTACTTC. Encoded protein: CASSTEGTGHETQYF.

V and J are TRBV3-1 (or the pseudogene TRBV3-2) and TRBJ2-2; D is unresolved. The CDR3 has 14 residues. The V and J ends lost 4 bases and 5 bases respectively, with 11 bases between them. In germline, CDR1 is LGHDT, CDR2 YNNKEL (reference sequence). For the CDR3, the DNA is TGTGCCAGCAGCCTCCGCGTGGGAACCGGGGAGCTGTTTTTT. Protein product: CASSLRVGTGELFF.

A note on this clone: One end of the junction fails to match germline, which may point to a read error. The chain combines TRBV18 with TRBJ2-1; tentatively, D is TRBD2 (5 bases). CDR3 length: 12 residues. Germline V gives CDR1 KGHSH, CDR2 LQKENI. Here the CDR3 reads CASSPQEVELFF. CDR3 in DNA: TGTGCCAGCTCACCACAGGAGGTGGAGCTGTTCTTC.

J is TRBJ1-5 and V is TRBV2; D gene uncertain. The CDR3 has 15 residues. The germline gives CDR1 SNHLY, CDR2 FYNNEI. Trimming left V 7 bases short and J 9 bases short, with 22 bases between. CDR3 sequence reads: CASTRDGQTLRPQHF. CDR3 DNA: TGTGCCAGCACCAGAGACGGGCAGACTCTTCGGCCCCAGCATTTT.

This clone appeared a single time. V usage is TRBV5-1 and J usage is TRBJ1-4, with TRBD1 matching over 7 bases. The V gene end was trimmed by 4 bases and the J gene end by 7 bases; junction bases not matched to a gene: 7. This CDR3 is 14 amino acids long. Germline lookup yields CDR1 SGHRS and CDR2 YFSETQ. The CDR3: CASSKTGDGEKLFF. The CDR3 DNA sequence: TGCGCCAGCAGCAAAACAGGGGATGGTGAAAAACTGTTTTTT.

There are a few counts of this clone. The rearrangement links TRBV4-1 to TRBJ1-4, with D unresolved. Germline V CDR1 and CDR2: MGHRA, YSYEKL. V gave up 1 base and J gave up 16 bases, with 10 bases separating them. CDR3 length: 11 amino acids. CDR3 sequence: CASSQGARQFF. The CDR3 nucleotides are TGCGCCAGCAGCCAAGGGGCACGTCAGTTTTTT.

The chain couples TRBV15 to TRBJ2-7; D is uncertain. The V gene's germline CDR1 is LNHNV and CDR2 YYDKDF (reference sequence). The CDR3 is 15 residues long. Trimming took off 0 bases at V and 5 bases at J, with 14 bases between the two ends. CDR3 protein: CATSRDIIGGDEQYF. CDR3 DNA sequence: TGTGCCACCAGCAGAGACATAATAGGTGGCGACGAGCAGTACTTC.

The chain has TRBV7-3 and TRBJ1-1; TRBD1 might be the D (6 bases). CDR3 length: 15 amino acids. Germline V gene data show CDR1 as SGHTA and CDR2 as FQGTGA. The germline V and J ends were trimmed by 0 bases and 0 bases, with 8 bases remaining between them. This chain's CDR3 is CASSLTGGVNTEAFF. CDR3 coding DNA: TGTGCCAGCAGCTTAACAGGGGGGGTGAACACTGAAGCTTTCTTT.

The gene calls are TRBV5-6 and TRBJ2-2, with 10 nucleotides matching TRBD1. There are 15 residues in the CDR3. CDR1 is SGHDT, CDR2 YYEEEE, per germline. Unmatched junction bases numbered 4, after V lost 3 bases and J lost 5 bases. The CDR3 protein is CASSYGTGDTGELFF. The CDR3 nucleotides are TGTGCCAGCAGCTACGGGACAGGGGATACCGGGGAGCTGTTTTTT.

V and J are TRBV30 and TRBJ2-5; 7 positions match TRBD1. Germline V CDR1 and CDR2: GTSNPN, SVGIG (reference sequence). The CDR3 has 12 amino acids. With V trimmed by 4 bases and J by 4 bases, 3 bases remained unmatched. The CDR3 bases are TGTGCCTGGACAGGGGGATTAGAGACCCAGTACTTC. Translation gives CAWTGGLETQYF.

This chain connects TRBV3-1 (or the pseudogene TRBV3-2) to TRBJ2-1, with TRBD2 identical over 9 bases. J was trimmed by 9 bases and V by 4 bases; bases with no gene match: 13. The CDR3 is 16 residues long. Per the germline V gene, CDR1 is LGHDT and CDR2 is YNNKEL (reference sequence). The CDR3 spells CASSPIAGEVPTEQFF. In DNA, the CDR3 is TGTGCCAGCAGCCCTATAGCGGGAGAAGTCCCCACTGAGCAGTTCTTC.

The CDR3 reads CASSLNWRGGLIPYEQYF. The CDR3 DNA follows: TGTGCCAGCAGTTTAAACTGGCGGGGGGGACTAATCCCCTACGAGCAGTACTTC. The V and J genes are TRBV28 and TRBJ2-7; 9 positions match TRBD2. V shed 2 bases and J 2 bases; nucleotides not matched to a gene: 13. Germline CDR1 and CDR2: MDHEN and SYDVKM. This CDR3 has 18 amino acids.

This rearrangement joins TRBV5-1 to TRBJ1-2, with D possibly being TRBD1 (6 bases). The CDR3 is 14 residues long. The V end was cut by 0 bases, the J end by 7 bases, with 13 bases between. Germline-derived CDR1 and CDR2 are SGHRS and YFSETQ. CDR3 in amino acids: CASSLVAGAGGYTF. In DNA form, the CDR3 reads TGCGCCAGCAGCTTGGTGGCGGGGGCAGGTGGCTACACCTTC. Full variable domain (remainder filled in from reference TRBV5-1 and TRBJ1-2): KAGVTQTPRYLIKTRGQQVTLSCSPISGHRSVSWYQQTPGQGLQFLFEYFSETQRNKGNFPGRFSGRQFSNSRSEMNVSTLELGDSALYLCASSLVAGAGGYTFGSGTRLTVV.

This chain links TRBV27 with TRBJ2-7, with D maybe TRBD1 (6 bases). Germline CDR1 MNHEY, CDR2 SMNVEV (reference sequence). The V end lost 5 bases, the J end lost 1 base, and 12 bases lay between the germline ends. The CDR3 loop spans 14 amino acids. In DNA form, the CDR3 reads TGTGCCAGCAGTCCCGCAGGGGCGTCCTACGAGCAGTACTTC. It encodes CASSPAGASYEQYF.

The chain employs TRBV6-6 and TRBJ2-3; D may correspond to TRBD1 or TRBD2 (5 bases each). Germline CDR1 is MNHNY and CDR2 is SVGAGI (reference sequence). Trimming pared 2 bases from V and 1 base from J, leaving 10 bases between. The CDR3 extends over 15 amino acids. The CDR3 loop is CASSYAGRGTDTQYF. Here the CDR3 DNA reads TGTGCCAGCAGTTACGCGGGCAGGGGCACAGATACGCAGTATTTT.

V usage is TRBV9 and J usage is TRBJ2-3; D tentatively reads TRBD1 or TRBD2 (7 bases each). The V gene's germline CDR1 is SGDLS and CDR2 YYNGEE. This CDR3 is 15 amino acids long. V lost 4 bases, J lost 5 bases, and 17 bases lay in between. CDR3: CASSSTGEGGDTQYF. Written as DNA, the CDR3 is TGTGCCAGCAGCTCCACAGGGGAGGGCGGAGATACGCAGTATTTT.

This clone appeared a few times. The chain links TRBV6-4 to TRBJ2-3; 11 nucleotides match TRBD2. Germline-derived CDR1 and CDR2 are MRHNA and SNTAGT. The length of the CDR3 is 15 residues. With V trimmed by 3 bases and J by 1 base, 0 bases remained unmatched. The DNA for the CDR3 is TGTGCCAGCAGTGAGACTAGCGGGGGCACAGATACGCAGTATTTT. It yields the protein CASSETSGGTDTQYF.